The TCR beta chain described here comes from a study of regulatory T cells in long-lasting Graves disease. Study-wide results and limits: New patients shared fewer public clonotypes (approximately 1,000) than persistent patients did (roughly 2,700). Persistent disease favored TRBV28, TRBJ1-2 and TRBJ2-5.

Regarding time point: persistent/refractory GD, antithyroid drugs over 5 years with positive TRAb. Generation of the TCR library employed RNA extracted from PBMCs. Under American Thyroid Association guidelines, Graves' disease was diagnosed. This clonotype was counted a few times. No antigen is known for it. Combining iRepertoire HTBI primers with Arm-PCR of CDR3 regions, the authors built TCR beta libraries. Original analysis: Identification of gene segments yielded more than 55 TRBV and around 13 TRBJ across samples. Via MiXCR, TCRdb re-called the multiplex PCR reads, giving one row per CDR3 protein. TCRdb's processing, not the authors', yielded these V and J calls. In the table there are 310,000 or so distinct CDR3 sequences, around 20% of which are singletons. Germline assignment: CDR1 MGHRA and CDR2 YSYEKL. V was clipped by 4 bases and J by 4 bases; unmatched bases: 7. The CDR3 runs to 15 residues.

The clonotype originates from a female donor with Graves disease. The gene calls are TRBV4-1 and TRBJ1-5; 7 bases line up with TRBD1. Sequenced material: peripheral blood mononuclear cells (PBMCs), taken when the disease was refractory, from a patient treated with antithyroid drugs. The CDR3 DNA sequence: TGCGCCAGCAGCCTTGACTACAGGGGTAATCAGCCCCAGCATTTT. Protein sequence: CASSLDYRGNQPQHF.